This T cell receptor beta chain was documented in a study of metastatic and nonmetastatic thyroid tumors (dated by TCRdb to 2020 to 2022). Regarding the research as a whole: Repertoires from peripheral blood and from tumor or nodule tissue samples of malignant and benign thyroid patients were compared.

The library was produced with PCR. The instrument was an Illumina HiSeq 4000. The TCR beta-chain CDR3 region of each patient was profiled by high-throughput sequencing. Per the source publication's procedure: The researchers built a classifier to tell apart papillary thyroid cancer patients with distant metastasis, based on CDR3 differences among clinicopathological groups. The Shannon index was used to measure repertoire diversity, and the Morisita-Horn index was used to measure how similar tumor and blood repertoires were. TCRdb applied fastp at Q25 and MiXCR to the public reads, then kept only in-frame beta chains. In this record, the V and J calls reflect TCRdb's handling and not the investigators' own analysis. In this sample the table shows some 15,000 clones, approximately 30% of which occur a single time. Around half of the sample belongs to the ten largest clones. V lost 3 bases and J lost 2 bases; the stretch between them is 15 bases long. Looking up the germline V gene yields CDR1 KGHSH and CDR2 LQKENI. Including the terminal cysteine and phenylalanine, the CDR3 comprises 16 residues. Of all the DNA, just the CDR3 is kept, 48 bases in frame from base 1.

The sample holds many counts of this clone. Its antigen is currently not known. No much larger clone is present one base from it, and per-base qualities are unavailable. No treatment had been received by any patient before thyroid surgery. Using T-cell receptor beta sequencing, the researchers looked back retrospectively at clinical samples from patients, gathered between about 2011 and 2018. The paper's findings and limits, for the study overall: In both blood and tumor samples, malignant tumors were reported to have significantly higher TCR beta diversity than benign nodules.

The chain uses TRBV18 and TRBJ2-3, with no D gene named confidently. The TCR originated in a male donor with papillary thyroid cancer or a benign thyroid nodule (not recorded which). Some clones in this sample may be carry-over from other donors' samples. Sequencing used tumor tissue. The DNA is TGTGCCAGCTCACCTTTATCTCCGCAGGCCACAGATACGCAGTATTTT. This sequence encodes CASSPLSPQATDTQYF.